Listed below are T cell receptor beta chains from one sample, sequenced in a study of blood T cells in healthy people across ages. TCRdb processed the 5' RACE reads anew with MiXCR; each CDR3 protein has one entry. The data show 550,000 to 600,000 distinct CDR3 sequences, around half seen once. Material for sequencing was blood. Receptors were obtained from an elderly man in good health. CDR3s include the opening cysteine and the closing phenylalanine or tryptophan. The order of the fields is J gene, D gene, clone size, V gene, CDR3 protein, CDR3 DNA. The D gene is left open where the match is weak. The size of a clone is reported for some rows only, either as once, few or many, or as a class for expanded clones.

>TRBJ1-2|.|few|TRBV29-1
CSVEDNGYTF
TGCAGCGTTGAGGACAATGGCTACACCTTC
>TRBJ2-1|TRBD2|.|TRBV9
CASSVELAGYNEQFF
TGTGCCAGCAGCGTAGAACTAGCGGGTTACAATGAGCAGTTCTTC
>TRBJ2-5|.|.|TRBV20-1
CSANPPEGRVQETQYF
TGCAGTGCCAACCCTCCAGAGGGACGAGTACAAGAGACCCAGTACTTC
>TRBJ1-2|.|.|TRBV12-3/TRBV12-4
CASSFDPREGEDGYTF
TGTGCCAGCAGTTTCGACCCCAGGGAAGGTGAGGATGGCTACACCTTC
>TRBJ2-1|TRBD2|.|TRBV7-2
CASSLAGGRGSYNEQFF
TGTGCCAGCAGCTTAGCTGGCGGGAGGGGGTCCTACAATGAGCAGTTCTTC
>TRBJ2-7|TRBD2|few|TRBV7-2
CASSLTVAGVYEQYF
TGTGCCAGCAGCTTAACGGTAGCGGGGGTTTACGAGCAGTACTTC
>TRBJ2-1|TRBD2|.|TRBV11-2
CASSLVWRLAGGEQFF
TGTGCCAGCAGCTTAGTCTGGAGACTAGCGGGTGGTGAGCAGTTCTTC
>TRBJ2-6|.|many|TRBV4-3
CASSHDISGANVLTF
TGCGCCAGCAGCCACGACATCTCTGGGGCCAACGTCCTGACTTTC
>TRBJ2-1|TRBD1|many|TRBV7-9
CASSPGQGSYNEQFF
TGTGCCAGCAGCCCAGGACAGGGCTCCTACAATGAGCAGTTCTTC
>TRBJ2-7|TRBD2|.|TRBV19
CASRKGPSERGPYEQYF
TGTGCCAGTAGGAAAGGACCTTCGGAGCGGGGGCCCTACGAGCAGTACTTC
>TRBJ2-7|TRBD1|few|TRBV5-1
CASSGTGGQYEQYF
TGCGCCAGCAGCGGGACAGGGGGCCAGTACGAGCAGTACTTC
>TRBJ2-5|TRBD2|.|TRBV29-1
CSSREPLVETQYF
TGCAGCTCGCGGGAGCCCCTCGTTGAGACCCAGTACTTC
>TRBJ1-4|.|.|TRBV3-1
CASSPQAQALGTNEKLFF
TGTGCCAGCAGCCCCCAAGCACAGGCGCTTGGGACTAATGAAAAACTGTTTTTT
>TRBJ2-7|.|few|TRBV15
CATSRARGEQYF
TGTGCCACCAGCAGAGCACGAGGGGAGCAGTACTTC
>TRBJ2-1|.|.|TRBV9
CASSPTELNNEQFF
TGTGCCAGCAGCCCTACGGAGCTCAACAATGAGCAGTTCTTC
>TRBJ1-5|TRBD1|.|TRBV20-1
CSASGQGSPNQPQHF
TGCAGTGCTTCGGGACAGGGATCCCCCAATCAGCCCCAGCATTTT
>TRBJ1-1|.|many|TRBV6-6
CASSYSAGEDTEAFF
TGTGCCAGCAGTTACTCGGCAGGGGAGGATACTGAAGCTTTCTTT
>TRBJ2-5|.|once|TRBV20-1
CSATSHYDQYF
TGCAGTGCTACCTCACACTACGATCAGTACTTC
>TRBJ2-6|TRBD2|many|TRBV6-5
CASSSPGGLAGGSGANVLTF
TGTGCCAGCAGTTCCCCCGGGGGGCTAGCGGGAGGCTCTGGGGCCAACGTCCTGACTTTC
>TRBJ2-1|.|.|TRBV20-1
CSAPGGGAKWGEQFF
TGCAGTGCTCCGGGGGGCGGGGCAAAATGGGGTGAGCAGTTCTTC
>TRBJ1-3|.|few|TRBV6-6
CASTGDLSGNTIYF
TGTGCCAGCACAGGGGACCTCTCTGGAAACACCATATATTTT
>TRBJ2-1|TRBD2|.|TRBV7-2
CASSSSPGLAGGNEQFF
TGTGCCAGCAGCTCATCCCCGGGACTAGCGGGGGGCAATGAGCAGTTCTTC
>TRBJ2-3|TRBD2|.|TRBV7-8
CASSPERDPDTQYF
TGTGCCAGCAGCCCCGAGCGGGACCCAGATACGCAGTATTTT
>TRBJ2-7|TRBD1|.|TRBV28
CASSTRTGLSYEQYF
TGTGCCAGCAGTACCCGGACAGGGTTGTCCTACGAGCAGTACTTC
>TRBJ1-6|.|.|TRBV4-3
CASSQDAGYNSTLHF
TGCGCCAGCAGCCAAGACGCAGGGTATAATTCAACCCTCCACTTT
>TRBJ2-4|.|.|TRBV7-3
CASSATGTLGNIQYF
TGTGCCAGCAGCGCTACCGGGACCCTTGGGAACATTCAGTACTTC
>TRBJ1-1|.|.|TRBV3-1
CASSQVVRGNTEAFF
TGTGCCAGCAGCCAAGTCGTCAGGGGGAACACTGAAGCTTTCTTT
>TRBJ2-1|TRBD1|once|TRBV12-3/TRBV12-4
CASSLNPQGVGNEQFF
TGTGCCAGCAGTTTAAACCCCCAGGGGGTGGGAAATGAGCAGTTCTTC
>TRBJ2-7|TRBD2|many|TRBV6-5
CASRTSARYEQYF
TGTGCCAGCAGAACTAGCGCCCGCTACGAGCAGTACTTC
>TRBJ2-7|TRBD1|few|TRBV25-1
CASRPTGRDEQYF
TGTGCCAGCAGGCCGACAGGGCGCGACGAGCAGTACTTC
>TRBJ1-3|.|.|TRBV6-5
CASQDYQDISGNTIYF
TGTGCCAGCCAAGACTACCAGGATATCTCTGGAAACACCATATATTTT
>TRBJ2-7|TRBD1|.|TRBV20-1
CSAGGQGSPTYEQYF
TGCAGTGCTGGGGGACAGGGGTCGCCTACCTACGAGCAGTACTTC
>TRBJ2-3|.|.|TRBV12-5
CASVGGPDTQYF
TGTGCTAGTGTTGGGGGCCCAGATACGCAGTATTTT
>TRBJ1-5|TRBD1|.|TRBV6-2/TRBV6-3
CASRRQGGYQPQHF
TGTGCCAGCAGGCGACAGGGAGGTTATCAGCCCCAGCATTTT
>TRBJ2-1|.|.|TRBV3-1
CASRPRGSGGYNEQFF
TGTGCCAGCAGGCCAAGAGGATCTGGGGGTTATAATGAGCAGTTCTTC
>TRBJ2-3|TRBD1|.|TRBV9
CASSPGPGQSTDTQYF
TGTGCCAGCAGCCCCGGCCCGGGACAGAGTACAGATACGCAGTATTTT
>TRBJ1-2|.|.|TRBV7-2
CASSTQGSNYGYTF
TGTGCCAGCAGCACTCAGGGAAGTAACTATGGCTACACCTTC
>TRBJ2-5|.|few|TRBV20-1
CSAPQSSETQYF
TGCAGTGCCCCCCAGAGCTCGGAGACCCAGTACTTC
>TRBJ1-2|TRBD1|.|TRBV4-1
CASSQEDRGYYGYTF
TGCGCCAGCAGCCAAGAGGACAGGGGCTACTATGGCTACACCTTC